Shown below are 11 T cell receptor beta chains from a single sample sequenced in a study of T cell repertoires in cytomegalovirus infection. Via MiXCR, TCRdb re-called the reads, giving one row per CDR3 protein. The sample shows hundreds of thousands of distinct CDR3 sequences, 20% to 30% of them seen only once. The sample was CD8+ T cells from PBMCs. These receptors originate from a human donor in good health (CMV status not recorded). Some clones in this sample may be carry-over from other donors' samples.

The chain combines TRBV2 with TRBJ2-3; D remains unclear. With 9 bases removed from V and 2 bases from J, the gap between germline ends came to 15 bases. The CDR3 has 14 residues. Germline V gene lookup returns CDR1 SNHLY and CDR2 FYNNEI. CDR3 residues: CARAAPTYTDTQYF. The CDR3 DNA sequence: TGTGCCAGGGCAGCTCCTACCTACACAGATACGCAGTATTTT.

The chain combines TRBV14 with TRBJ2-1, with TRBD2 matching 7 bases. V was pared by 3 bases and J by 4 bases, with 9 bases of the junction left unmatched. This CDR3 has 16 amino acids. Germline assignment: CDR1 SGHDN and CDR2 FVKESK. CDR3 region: CASSHPGLVGYNEQFF. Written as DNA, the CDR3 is TGTGCCAGCAGCCACCCCGGACTAGTCGGGTACAATGAGCAGTTCTTC.

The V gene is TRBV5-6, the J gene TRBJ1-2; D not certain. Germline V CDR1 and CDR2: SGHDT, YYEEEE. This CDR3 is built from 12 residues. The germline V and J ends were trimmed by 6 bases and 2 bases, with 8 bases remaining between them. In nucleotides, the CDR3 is TGTGCCAGCACCCTAGAAAACTATGGCTACACCTTC. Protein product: CASTLENYGYTF.

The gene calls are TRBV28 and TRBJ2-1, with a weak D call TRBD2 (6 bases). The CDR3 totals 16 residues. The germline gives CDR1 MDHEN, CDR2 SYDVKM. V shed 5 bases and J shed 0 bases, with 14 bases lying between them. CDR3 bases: TGTGCCAGCAGTCCCGGCCGGGAGAGCTCCTACAATGAGCAGTTCTTC. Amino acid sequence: CASSPGRESSYNEQFF. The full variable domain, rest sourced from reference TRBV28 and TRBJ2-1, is DVKVTQSSRYLVKRTGEKVFLECVQDMDHENMFWYRQDPGLGLRLIYFSYDVKMKEKGDIPEGYSVSREKKERFSLILESASTNQTSMYLCASSPGRESSYNEQFFGPGTRLTVL.

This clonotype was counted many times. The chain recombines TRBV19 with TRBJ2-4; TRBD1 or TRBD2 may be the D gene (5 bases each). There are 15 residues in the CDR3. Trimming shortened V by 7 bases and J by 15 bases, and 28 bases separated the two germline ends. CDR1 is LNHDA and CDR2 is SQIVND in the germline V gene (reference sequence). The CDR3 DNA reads TGTGCCAGTACCGCTTCAGGGTTAGCAGCGGCCCACAGGTACTTC. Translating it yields CASTASGLAAAHRYF.

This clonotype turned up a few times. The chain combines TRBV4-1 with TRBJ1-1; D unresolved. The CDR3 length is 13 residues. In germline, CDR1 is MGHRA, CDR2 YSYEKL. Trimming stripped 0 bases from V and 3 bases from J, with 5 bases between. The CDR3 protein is CASSQERHTEAFF. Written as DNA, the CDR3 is TGCGCCAGCAGCCAAGAACGACACACTGAAGCTTTCTTT.

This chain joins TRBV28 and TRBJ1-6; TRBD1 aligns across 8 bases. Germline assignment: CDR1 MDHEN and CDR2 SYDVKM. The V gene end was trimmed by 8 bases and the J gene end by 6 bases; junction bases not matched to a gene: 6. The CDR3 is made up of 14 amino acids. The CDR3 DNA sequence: TGTGCCAGCCTTCGACAGGGGTCTAATTCACCCCTCCACTTT. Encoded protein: CASLRQGSNSPLHF.

CDR3 DNA sequence: TGCAGTGCTAGAGATTTAATGAACCAGTACTTC. This sequence encodes CSARDLMNQYF. V usage is TRBV20-1 and J usage is TRBJ2-5, with no clear D. Germline-derived CDR1 and CDR2 are DFQATT and SNEGSKA (reference sequence). The CDR3 is 11 residues long. V lost 0 bases and J 10 bases, leaving 9 bases between the germline ends.

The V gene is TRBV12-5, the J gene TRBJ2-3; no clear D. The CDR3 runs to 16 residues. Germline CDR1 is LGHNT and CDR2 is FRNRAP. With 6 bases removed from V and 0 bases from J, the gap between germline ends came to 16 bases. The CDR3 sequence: CASGLDFRFSTDTQYF. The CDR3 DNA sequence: TGTGCTAGTGGGCTTGATTTCCGCTTCAGCACAGATACGCAGTATTTT.

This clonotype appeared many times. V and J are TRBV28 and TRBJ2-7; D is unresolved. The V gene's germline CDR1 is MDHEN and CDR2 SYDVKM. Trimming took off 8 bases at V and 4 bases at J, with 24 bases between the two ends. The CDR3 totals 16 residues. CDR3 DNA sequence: TGTGCCAGCCGCACTCTTAATCCGTCCACCCAGTACGAGCAGTACTTC. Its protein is CASRTLNPSTQYEQYF.

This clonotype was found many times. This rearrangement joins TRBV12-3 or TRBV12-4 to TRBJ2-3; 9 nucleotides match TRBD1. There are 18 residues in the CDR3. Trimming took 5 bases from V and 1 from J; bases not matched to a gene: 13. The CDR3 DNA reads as TGTGCCAGCAGTGACATAGCAGATCGGGACAGGGGCACAGATACGCAGTATTTT. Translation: CASSDIADRDRGTDTQYF.